This TCR beta chain appears in the sequencing data of a study of T cell responses to AZD1222 COVID-19 vaccine. Findings and limits, study-wide: Researchers report vaccine-associated CD4 TCRs spanning spike, with dominance at 160-218 and 743-854. Without day 14 samples, only post-peak T cell repertoires were studied.

Concerning this clone itself: Antigen specificity is unknown.

There are 12 residues in the CDR3. V gave up 0 bases and J gave up 2 bases, with 1 base separating them. The germline gives CDR1 SGHRS, CDR2 YFSETQ. Pooling covered second doses at about 4 or about 12 weeks. Profiling relied on immunoSEQ multiplex PCR, and the TCRdb table lists in-frame clones only, not all of them. The sample includes approximately 140,000 clones, about 92% seen only once; the top ten take roughly 3.3%. The genes are TRBV5-1 and TRBJ2-3; no firm D call. The sequences come from peripheral blood, collected 28 days after the second AZD1222 dose. The TCR originated in an adult who received the AZD1222 COVID-19 vaccine. The CDR3 reads CASSLDTDTQYF. The CDR3 bases are TGCGCCAGCAGCTTGGACACAGATACGCAGTATTTT.